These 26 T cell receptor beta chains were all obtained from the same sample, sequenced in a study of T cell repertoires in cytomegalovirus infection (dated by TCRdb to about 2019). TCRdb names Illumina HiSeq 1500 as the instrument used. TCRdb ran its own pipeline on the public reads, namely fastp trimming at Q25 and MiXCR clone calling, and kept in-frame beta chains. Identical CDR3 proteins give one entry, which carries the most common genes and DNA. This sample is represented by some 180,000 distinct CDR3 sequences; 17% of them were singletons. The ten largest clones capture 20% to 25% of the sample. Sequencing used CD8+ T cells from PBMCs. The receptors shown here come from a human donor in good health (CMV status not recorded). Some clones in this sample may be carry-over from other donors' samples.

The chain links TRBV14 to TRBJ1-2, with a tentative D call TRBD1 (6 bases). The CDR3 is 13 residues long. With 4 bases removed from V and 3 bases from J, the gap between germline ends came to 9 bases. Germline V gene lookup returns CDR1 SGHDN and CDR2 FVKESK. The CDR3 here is CASSLDSHYGYTF. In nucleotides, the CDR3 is TGTGCCAGCAGCCTGGACAGCCACTATGGCTACACCTTC. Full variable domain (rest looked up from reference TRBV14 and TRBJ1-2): EAGVTQFPSHSVIEKGQTVTLRCDPISGHDNLYWYRRVMGKEIKFLLHFVKESKQDESGMPNNRFLAERTGGTYSTLKVQPAELEDSGVYFCASSLDSHYGYTFGSGTRLTVV.

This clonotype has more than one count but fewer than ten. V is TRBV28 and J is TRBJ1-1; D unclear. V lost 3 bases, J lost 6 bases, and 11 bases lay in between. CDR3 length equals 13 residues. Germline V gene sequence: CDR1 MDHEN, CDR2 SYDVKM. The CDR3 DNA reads TGTGCCAGCAGTTTCGGATCGGGTGCTGAAGCTTTCTTT. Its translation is CASSFGSGAEAFF.

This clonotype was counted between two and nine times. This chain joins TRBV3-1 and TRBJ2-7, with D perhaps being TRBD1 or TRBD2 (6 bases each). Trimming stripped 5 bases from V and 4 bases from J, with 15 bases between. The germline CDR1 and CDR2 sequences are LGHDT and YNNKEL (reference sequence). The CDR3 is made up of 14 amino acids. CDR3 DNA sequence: TGTGCCAGCAGCGGGGGCGTCGGGAGTTACGAGCAGTACTTC. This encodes CASSGGVGSYEQYF.

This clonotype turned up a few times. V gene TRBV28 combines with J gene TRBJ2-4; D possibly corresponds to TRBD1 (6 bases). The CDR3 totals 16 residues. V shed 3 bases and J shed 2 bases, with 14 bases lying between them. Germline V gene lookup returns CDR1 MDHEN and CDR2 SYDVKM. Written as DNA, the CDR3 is TGTGCCAGCAGTTTGGCCCGGGACATTTCCAAAAACATTCAGTACTTC. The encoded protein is CASSLARDISKNIQYF. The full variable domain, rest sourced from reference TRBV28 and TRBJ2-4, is DVKVTQSSRYLVKRTGEKVFLECVQDMDHENMFWYRQDPGLGLRLIYFSYDVKMKEKGDIPEGYSVSREKKERFSLILESASTNQTSMYLCASSLARDISKNIQYFGAGTRLSVL.

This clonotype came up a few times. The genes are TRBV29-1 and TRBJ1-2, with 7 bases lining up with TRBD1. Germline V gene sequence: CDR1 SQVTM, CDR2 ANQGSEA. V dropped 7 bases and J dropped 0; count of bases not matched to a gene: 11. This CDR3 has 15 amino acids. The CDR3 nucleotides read TGCAGCGCACTAGGACAGGTCGCTACTAACTATGGCTACACCTTC. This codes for CSALGQVATNYGYTF.

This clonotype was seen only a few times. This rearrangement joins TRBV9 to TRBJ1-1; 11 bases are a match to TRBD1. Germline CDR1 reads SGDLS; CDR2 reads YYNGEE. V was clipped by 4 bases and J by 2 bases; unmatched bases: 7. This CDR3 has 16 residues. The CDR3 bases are TGTGCCAGCAGCCCGGGGACAGGGGGAATTAACACTGAAGCTTTCTTT. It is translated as CASSPGTGGINTEAFF.

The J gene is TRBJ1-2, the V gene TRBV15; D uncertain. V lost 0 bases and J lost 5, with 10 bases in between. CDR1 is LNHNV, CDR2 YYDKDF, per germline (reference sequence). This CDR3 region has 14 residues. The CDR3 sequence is CATSREVGTYGYTF. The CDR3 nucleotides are TGTGCCACCAGCAGAGAGGTTGGAACGTATGGCTACACCTTC.

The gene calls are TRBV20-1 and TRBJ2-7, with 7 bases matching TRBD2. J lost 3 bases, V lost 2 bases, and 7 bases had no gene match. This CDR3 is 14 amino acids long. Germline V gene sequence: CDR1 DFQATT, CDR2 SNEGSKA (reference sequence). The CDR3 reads CSARPRDYRYEQYF. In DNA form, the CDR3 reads TGCAGTGCTAGACCCCGGGACTACCGCTACGAGCAGTACTTC.

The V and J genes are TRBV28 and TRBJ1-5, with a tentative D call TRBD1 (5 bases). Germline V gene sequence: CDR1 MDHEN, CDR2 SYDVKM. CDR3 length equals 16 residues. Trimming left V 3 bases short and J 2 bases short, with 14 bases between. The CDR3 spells CASSFGRRGGNQPQHF. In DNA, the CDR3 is TGTGCCAGCAGTTTCGGGAGACGAGGGGGCAATCAGCCCCAGCATTTT.

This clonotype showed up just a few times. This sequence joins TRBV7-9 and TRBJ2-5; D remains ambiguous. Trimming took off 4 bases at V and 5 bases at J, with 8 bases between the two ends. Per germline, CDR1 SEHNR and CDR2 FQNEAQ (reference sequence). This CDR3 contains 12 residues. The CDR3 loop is CASSSWSETQYF. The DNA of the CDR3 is TGTGCCAGCAGCTCCTGGAGCGAGACCCAGTACTTC.

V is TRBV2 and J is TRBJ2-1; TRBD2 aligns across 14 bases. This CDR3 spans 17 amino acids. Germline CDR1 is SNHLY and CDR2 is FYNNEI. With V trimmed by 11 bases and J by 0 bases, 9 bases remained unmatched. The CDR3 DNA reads TGTGCCGTACCGGGACTAGCGGGGGAAAGCTCCTACAATGAGCAGTTCTTC. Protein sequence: CAVPGLAGESSYNEQFF. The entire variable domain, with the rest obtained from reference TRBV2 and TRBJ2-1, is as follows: EPEVTQTPSHQVTQMGQEVILRCVPISNHLYFYWYRQILGQKVEFLVSFYNNEISEKSEIFDDQFSVERPDGSNFTLKIRSTKLEDSAMYFCAVPGLAGESSYNEQFFGPGTRLTVL.

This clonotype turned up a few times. CDR3 nucleotides: TGTGCCAGCAGCCTACTTCGGACAGGGAGGCTCGACGAGCAGTACTTC. Translated, it gives CASSLLRTGRLDEQYF. V gene TRBV7-8 combines with J gene TRBJ2-7, with TRBD1 matching 8 bases. Germline V gives CDR1 SGHVS, CDR2 FQNEAQ. V lost 5 bases and J lost 5; bases outside the gene matches: 14. The CDR3 has 16 amino acids.

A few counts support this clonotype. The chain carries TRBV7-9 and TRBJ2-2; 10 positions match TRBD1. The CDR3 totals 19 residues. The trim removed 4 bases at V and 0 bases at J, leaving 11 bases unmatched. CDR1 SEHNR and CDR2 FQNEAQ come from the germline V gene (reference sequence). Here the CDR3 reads CASSSRTGQGNANTGELFF. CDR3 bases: TGTGCCAGCAGCTCCCGGACGGGACAGGGGAATGCGAACACCGGGGAGCTGTTTTTT.

The CDR3 here is CASSRGRTGENEQYF. The CDR3 nucleotides are TGTGCCAGCAGCCGCGGGCGGACAGGGGAAAACGAGCAGTACTTC. The chain uses TRBV7-2 and TRBJ2-7; 9 bases agree with TRBD1. V lost 5 bases to trimming and J lost 5 bases; unmatched junction nucleotides: 10. Germline V lookup: CDR1 SGHTA, CDR2 FQGNSA. The CDR3 is 15 amino acids.

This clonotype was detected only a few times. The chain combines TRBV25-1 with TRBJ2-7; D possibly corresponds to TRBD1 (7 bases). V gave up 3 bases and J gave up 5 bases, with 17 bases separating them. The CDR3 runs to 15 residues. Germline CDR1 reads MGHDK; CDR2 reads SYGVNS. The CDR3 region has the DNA TGTGCCAGCAGTGAGAGCAGAGGAGGGGGCCACGAGCAGTACTTC. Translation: CASSESRGGGHEQYF.

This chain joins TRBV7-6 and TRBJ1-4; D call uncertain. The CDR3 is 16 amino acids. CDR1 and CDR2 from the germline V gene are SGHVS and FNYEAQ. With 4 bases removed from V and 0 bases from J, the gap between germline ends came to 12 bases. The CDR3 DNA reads TGTGCCAGCAGCTCCGATAACACTGCAACTAATGAAAAACTGTTTTTT. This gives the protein CASSSDNTATNEKLFF.

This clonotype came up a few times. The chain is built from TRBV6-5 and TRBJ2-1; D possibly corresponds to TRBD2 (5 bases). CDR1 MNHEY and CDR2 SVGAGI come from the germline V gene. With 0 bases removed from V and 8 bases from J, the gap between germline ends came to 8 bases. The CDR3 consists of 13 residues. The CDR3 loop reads CASSYSRVDEQFF. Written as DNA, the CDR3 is TGTGCCAGCAGTTACTCGAGGGTGGATGAGCAGTTCTTC.

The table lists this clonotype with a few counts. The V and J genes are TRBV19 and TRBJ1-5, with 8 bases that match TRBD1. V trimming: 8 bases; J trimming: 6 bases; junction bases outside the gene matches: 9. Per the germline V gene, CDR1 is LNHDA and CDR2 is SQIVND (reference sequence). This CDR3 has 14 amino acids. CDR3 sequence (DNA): TGTGCCAGTCTAAGACAGGGGACGGGTCAGCCCCAGCATTTT. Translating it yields CASLRQGTGQPQHF.

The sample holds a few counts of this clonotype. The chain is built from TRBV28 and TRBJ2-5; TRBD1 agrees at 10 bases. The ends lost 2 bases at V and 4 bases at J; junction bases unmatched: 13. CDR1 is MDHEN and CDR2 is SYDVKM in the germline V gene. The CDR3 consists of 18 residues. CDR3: CASSLNPAGTGEGETQYF. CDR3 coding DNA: TGTGCCAGCAGTTTAAACCCTGCGGGGACAGGGGAGGGAGAGACCCAGTACTTC.

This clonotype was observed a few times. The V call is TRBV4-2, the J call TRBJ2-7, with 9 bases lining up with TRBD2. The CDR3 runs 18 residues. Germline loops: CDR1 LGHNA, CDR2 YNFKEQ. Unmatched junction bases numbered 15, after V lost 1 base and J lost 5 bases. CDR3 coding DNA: TGTGCCAGCAGCCAAGGGAAGACCGCGGGGGGGCCAAGGAACGAGCAGTACTTC. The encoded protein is CASSQGKTAGGPRNEQYF.

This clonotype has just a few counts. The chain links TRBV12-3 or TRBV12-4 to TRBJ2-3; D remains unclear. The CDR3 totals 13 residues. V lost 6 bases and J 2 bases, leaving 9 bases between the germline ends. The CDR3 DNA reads TGTGCCAGCAGCGCAGCAACCACAGATACGCAGTATTTT. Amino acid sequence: CASSAATTDTQYF.

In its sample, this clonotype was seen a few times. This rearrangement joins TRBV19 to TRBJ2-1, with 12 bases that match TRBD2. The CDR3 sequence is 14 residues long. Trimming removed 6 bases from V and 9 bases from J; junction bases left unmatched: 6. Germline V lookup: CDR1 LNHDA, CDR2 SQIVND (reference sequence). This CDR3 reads CASSPLTSGGEQFF. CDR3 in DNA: TGTGCCAGTAGCCCTCTGACTAGCGGGGGTGAGCAGTTCTTC.

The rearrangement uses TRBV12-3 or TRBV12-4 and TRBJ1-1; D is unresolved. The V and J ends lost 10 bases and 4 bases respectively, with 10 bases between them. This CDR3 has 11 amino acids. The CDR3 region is CANDLRTEAFF. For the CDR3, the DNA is TGTGCCAACGATCTACGCACTGAAGCTTTCTTT.

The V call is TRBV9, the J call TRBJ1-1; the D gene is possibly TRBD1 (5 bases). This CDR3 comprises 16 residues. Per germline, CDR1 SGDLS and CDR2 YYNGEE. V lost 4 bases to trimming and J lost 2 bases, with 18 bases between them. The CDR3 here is CASSPQGAGANTEAFF. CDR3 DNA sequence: TGTGCCAGCAGCCCTCAGGGTGCAGGAGCCAACACTGAAGCTTTCTTT.

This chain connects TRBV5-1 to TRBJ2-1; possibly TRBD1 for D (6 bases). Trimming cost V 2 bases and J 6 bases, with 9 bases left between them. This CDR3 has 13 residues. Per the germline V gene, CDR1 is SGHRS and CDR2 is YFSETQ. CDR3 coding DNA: TGCGCCAGCAGCTTCTCCAGGGGCAATGAGCAGTTCTTC. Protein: CASSFSRGNEQFF.

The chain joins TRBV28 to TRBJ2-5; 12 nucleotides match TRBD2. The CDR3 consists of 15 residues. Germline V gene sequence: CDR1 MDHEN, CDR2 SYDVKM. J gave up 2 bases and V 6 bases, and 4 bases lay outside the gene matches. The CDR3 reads CASSPGTSGQETQYF. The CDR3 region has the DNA TGTGCCAGCAGCCCCGGGACTAGCGGGCAAGAGACCCAGTACTTC.